The rows below give T cell receptor beta chains drawn from one sample of a study of T cell repertoires in cytomegalovirus infection. These receptors lack a known antigen. TCRdb re-derived calls from the reads in MiXCR, one entry per CDR3 protein. The sample has roughly 49,000 distinct CDR3 sequences, about 21% seen once; the top ten hold around nine tenths. Source: CD8+ T cells from cultured PBMCs, taken from culture after CMV antigen stimulation. These receptors originate from a human donor in good health (CMV status not recorded). Some clones in this sample may be carry-over from other donors' samples. Both conserved end residues are part of each CDR3. A D gene is named only where the DNA matches it firmly. Only part of the rows carry a size: once, few, many, or a class if the clone is expanded.

cdr3_length d_call clone_size j_call v_call cdr3_aa cdr3_nt
14 NA NA TRBJ2-7 TRBV7-3 CASSLSSAGDEQYF TGTGCCAGCAGCTTATCTAGCGCCGGGGACGAGCAGTACTTC
15 NA few TRBJ2-7 TRBV27 CASSLRGTGTYEQYF TGTGCCAGCAGTTTGCGCGGGACGGGTACCTACGAGCAGTACTTC
12 NA NA TRBJ2-7 TRBV9 CASSVGDSEQYF TGTGCCAGCAGCGTAGGGGATTCCGAGCAGTACTTC
15 NA once TRBJ1-2 TRBV4-3 CASSQAAQTNYGYTF TGCGCCAGCAGCCAAGCCGCTCAAACTAACTATGGCTACACCTTC
17 NA NA TRBJ2-5 TRBV11-3 CASSDSQGNEGGETQYF TGTGCCAGCAGCGATTCACAGGGTAATGAAGGTGGAGAGACCCAGTACTTC
18 TRBD2 NA TRBJ2-5 TRBV6-2/TRBV6-3 CASSSPPPGLDIQETQYF TGTGCCAGCAGTTCCCCCCCGCCGGGACTAGATATCCAAGAGACCCAGTACTTC
15 NA NA TRBJ2-1 TRBV7-6 CASRPSKEALNEQFF TGTGCCAGCAGGCCGTCGAAGGAGGCCCTCAATGAGCAGTTCTTC
13 NA few TRBJ2-2 TRBV6-2/TRBV6-3 CASSYSLPGELFF TGTGCCAGCAGTTACTCACTCCCCGGGGAGCTGTTTTTT
16 NA NA TRBJ1-3 TRBV5-4 CASRDGGANSGNTIYF TGTGCCAGCAGGGATGGAGGTGCGAACTCTGGAAACACCATATATTTT
15 TRBD1 NA TRBJ2-7 TRBV6-2/TRBV6-3 CASSYGTGIENEQYF TGTGCCAGCAGTTACGGGACAGGGATCGAAAACGAGCAGTACTTC
18 NA NA TRBJ2-7 TRBV6-5 CASSYSGTPLFSSYEQYF TGTGCCAGCAGTTACTCGGGGACCCCTCTCTTCAGCTCCTACGAGCAGTACTTC
15 NA NA TRBJ2-1 TRBV6-5 CASSRDPYSYNEQFF TGTGCCAGCAGCCGGGACCCCTACTCCTACAATGAGCAGTTCTTC
12 NA NA TRBJ2-1 TRBV5-1 CASSTGKNEQFF TGCGCCAGCAGTACAGGGAAAAATGAGCAGTTCTTC
16 TRBD2 few TRBJ2-3 TRBV7-9 CASSRTSGGSADTQYF TGTGCCAGCAGTCGGACTAGCGGGGGGTCCGCAGATACGCAGTATTTT
14 TRBD1 many TRBJ1-2 TRBV7-2 CASSPRTGPGGYTF TGTGCCAGCAGCCCAAGGACAGGGCCGGGTGGCTACACCTTC
16 TRBD2 few TRBJ2-5 TRBV18 CASSPRTSGRQETQYF TGTGCCAGCTCACCGAGGACTAGCGGGCGGCAAGAGACCCAGTACTTC
14 NA NA TRBJ2-7 TRBV7-9 CASSFPGGTYEQYF TGTGCCAGCAGCTTCCCCGGGGGAACCTACGAGCAGTACTTC
13 TRBD1 few TRBJ2-3 TRBV6-2/TRBV6-3 CAGRDRGRDTQYF TGTGCCGGCCGGGACAGGGGGCGAGATACGCAGTATTTT
16 NA NA TRBJ2-3 TRBV28 CASSLLQTSKTDTQYF TGTGCCAGCAGTTTATTACAGACTTCGAAGACAGATACGCAGTATTTT
13 NA NA TRBJ2-7 TRBV2 CASFPGHTYEQYF TGTGCCAGCTTCCCAGGACACACCTACGAGCAGTACTTC
15 TRBD1 many TRBJ2-7 TRBV7-6 CASSLGTGGSYEQYF TGTGCCAGCAGCCTTGGGACAGGGGGGTCCTACGAGCAGTACTTC
15 NA few TRBJ1-2 TRBV7-9 CASSLASYEGDGYTF TGTGCCAGCAGCTTAGCTTCTTACGAAGGGGATGGCTACACCTTC
17 TRBD2 NA TRBJ2-1 TRBV7-6 CASSPGLAGVAYNEQFF TGTGCCAGCAGCCCCGGACTAGCGGGAGTGGCCTACAATGAGCAGTTCTTC
16 NA NA TRBJ2-2 TRBV5-4 CASSSAGGEDTGELFF TGTGCCAGCAGCTCCGCGGGCGGAGAGGACACCGGGGAGCTGTTTTTT
15 TRBD2 NA TRBJ2-3 TRBV10-3 CAISASGGATDTQYF TGTGCCATCAGCGCTAGCGGGGGGGCCACAGATACGCAGTATTTT
13 NA few TRBJ2-5 TRBV7-9 CASSPRHQETQYF TGTGCCAGCAGCCCTAGGCACCAAGAGACCCAGTACTTC
10 NA NA TRBJ2-1 TRBV29-1 CSSSYNEQFF TGCAGCTCGAGTTACAATGAGCAGTTCTTC
16 NA NA TRBJ2-7 TRBV19 CASSMLLDVRIREQYF TGTGCCAGTAGTATGCTTCTTGACGTGAGGATCCGGGAGCAGTACTTC
12 NA few TRBJ2-1 TRBV7-2 CASSLGAGQQFF TGTGCCAGCAGCTTAGGAGCAGGACAGCAGTTCTTC